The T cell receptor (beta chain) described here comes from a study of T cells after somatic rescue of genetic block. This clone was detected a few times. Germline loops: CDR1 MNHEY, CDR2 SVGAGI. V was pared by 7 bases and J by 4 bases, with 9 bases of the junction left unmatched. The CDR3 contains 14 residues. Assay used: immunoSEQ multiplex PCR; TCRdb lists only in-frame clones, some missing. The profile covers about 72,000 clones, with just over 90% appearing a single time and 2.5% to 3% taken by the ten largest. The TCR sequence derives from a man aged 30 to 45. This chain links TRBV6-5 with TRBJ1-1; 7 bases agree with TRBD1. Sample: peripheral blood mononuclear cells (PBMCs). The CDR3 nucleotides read TGTGCCAGCATTCTTAAGGGGGCGCCCACTGAAGCTTTCTTT. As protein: CASILKGAPTEAFF.